Described below is a single TCR beta chain sequence and its context. The data were taken from a study of monozygotic twins with inflammatory bowel disease. Germline V gene lookup returns CDR1 SGHNT and CDR2 YYREEE (reference sequence). The CDR3 length is 15 residues. Reanalyzing the 5' RACE reads, TCRdb keeps one entry per CDR3 protein, without DNA. In all, the sample yields about 160,000 distinct CDR3 sequences. The sequencing input was blood. The clonotype was recovered from a human donor with ulcerative colitis or Crohn's disease, or a healthy co-twin of an affected twin (not recorded which). This chain uses TRBV5-4 with TRBJ1-3. CDR3 region: CASSLDSNSGNTIYF.